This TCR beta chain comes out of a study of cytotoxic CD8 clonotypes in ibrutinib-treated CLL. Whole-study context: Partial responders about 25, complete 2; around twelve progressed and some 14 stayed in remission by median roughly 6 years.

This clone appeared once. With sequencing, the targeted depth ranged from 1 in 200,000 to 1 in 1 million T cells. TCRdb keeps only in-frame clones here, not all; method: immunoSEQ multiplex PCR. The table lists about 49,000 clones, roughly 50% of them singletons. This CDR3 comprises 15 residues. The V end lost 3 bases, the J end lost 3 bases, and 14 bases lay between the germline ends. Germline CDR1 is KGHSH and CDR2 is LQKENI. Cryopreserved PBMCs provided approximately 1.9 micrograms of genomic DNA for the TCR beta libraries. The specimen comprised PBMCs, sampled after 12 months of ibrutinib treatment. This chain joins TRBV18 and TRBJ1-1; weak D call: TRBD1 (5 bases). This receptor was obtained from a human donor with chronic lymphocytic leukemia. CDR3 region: CASSPQHGGDTEAFF. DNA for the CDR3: TGTGCCAGCTCACCTCAGCACGGGGGGGACACTGAAGCTTTCTTT.